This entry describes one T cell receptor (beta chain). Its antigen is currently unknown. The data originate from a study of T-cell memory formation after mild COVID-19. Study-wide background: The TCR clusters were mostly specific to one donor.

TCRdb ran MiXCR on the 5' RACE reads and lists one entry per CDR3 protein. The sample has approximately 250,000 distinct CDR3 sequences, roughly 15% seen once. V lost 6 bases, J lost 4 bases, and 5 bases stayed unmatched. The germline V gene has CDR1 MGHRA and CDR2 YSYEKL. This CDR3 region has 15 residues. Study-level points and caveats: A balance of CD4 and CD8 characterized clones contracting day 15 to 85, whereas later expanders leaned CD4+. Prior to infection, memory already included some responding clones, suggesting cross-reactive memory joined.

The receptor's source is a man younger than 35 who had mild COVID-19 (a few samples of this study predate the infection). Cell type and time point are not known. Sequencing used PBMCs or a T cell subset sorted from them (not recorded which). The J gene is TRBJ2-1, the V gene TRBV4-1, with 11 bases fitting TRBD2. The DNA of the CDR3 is TGCGCCAGCAGTAATAGCGGGGGGGGTTACAATGAGCAGTTCTTC. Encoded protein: CASSNSGGGYNEQFF.